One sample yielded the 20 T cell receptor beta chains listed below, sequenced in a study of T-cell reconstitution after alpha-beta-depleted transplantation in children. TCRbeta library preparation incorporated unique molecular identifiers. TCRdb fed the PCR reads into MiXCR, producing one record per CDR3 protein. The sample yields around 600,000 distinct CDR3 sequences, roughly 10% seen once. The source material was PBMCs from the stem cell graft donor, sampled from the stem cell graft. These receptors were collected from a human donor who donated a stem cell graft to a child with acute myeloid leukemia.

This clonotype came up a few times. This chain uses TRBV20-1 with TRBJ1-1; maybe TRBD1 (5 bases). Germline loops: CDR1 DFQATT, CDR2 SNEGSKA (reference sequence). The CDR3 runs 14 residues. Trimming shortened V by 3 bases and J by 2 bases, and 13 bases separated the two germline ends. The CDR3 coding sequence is TGCAGTGCTAGGGTCCCAGGGTTCAACACTGAAGCTTTCTTT. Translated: CSARVPGFNTEAFF.

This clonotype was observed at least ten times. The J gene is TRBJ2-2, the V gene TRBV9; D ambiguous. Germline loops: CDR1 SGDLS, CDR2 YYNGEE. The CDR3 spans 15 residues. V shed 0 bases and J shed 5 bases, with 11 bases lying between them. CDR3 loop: CASSVGPAATGELFF. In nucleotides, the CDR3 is TGTGCCAGCAGCGTAGGGCCGGCCGCAACCGGGGAGCTGTTTTTT. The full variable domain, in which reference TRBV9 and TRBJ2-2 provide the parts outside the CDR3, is DSGVTQTPKHLITATGQRVTLRCSPRSGDLSVYWYQQSLDQGLQFLIQYYNGEERAKGNILERFSAQQFPDLHSELNLSSLELGDSALYFCASSVGPAATGELFFGEGSRLTVL.

CDR3 protein: CASSYSGTGAEETQYF. CDR3 DNA sequence: TGTGCCAGCAGCTATTCCGGGACAGGGGCGGAAGAGACCCAGTACTTC. This rearrangement joins TRBV5-4 to TRBJ2-5; TRBD1 matches 10 bases. Per the germline V gene, CDR1 is SGHNT and CDR2 is YYREEE (reference sequence). With V trimmed by 3 bases and J by 3 bases, 8 bases remained unmatched. This CDR3 is 16 amino acids long.

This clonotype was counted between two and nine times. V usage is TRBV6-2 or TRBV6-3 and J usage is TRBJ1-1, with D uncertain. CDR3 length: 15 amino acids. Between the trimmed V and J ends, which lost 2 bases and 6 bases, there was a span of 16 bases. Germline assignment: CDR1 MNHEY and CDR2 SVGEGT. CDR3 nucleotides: TGTGCCAGCAGTTACCTACGGCGCGTGCACCCTGAAGCTTTCTTT. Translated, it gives CASSYLRRVHPEAFF.

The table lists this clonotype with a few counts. The CDR3: CASSGLAGALMDTQYF. The CDR3 DNA follows: TGTGCCAGCAGTGGACTAGCGGGAGCACTAATGGATACGCAGTATTTT. The V and J genes are TRBV3-1 and TRBJ2-3, with TRBD2 matching 13 bases. J gave up 6 bases and V 6 bases, and 9 bases lay outside the gene matches. The CDR3 covers 16 residues. CDR1 is LGHDT, CDR2 YNNKEL, per germline (reference sequence).

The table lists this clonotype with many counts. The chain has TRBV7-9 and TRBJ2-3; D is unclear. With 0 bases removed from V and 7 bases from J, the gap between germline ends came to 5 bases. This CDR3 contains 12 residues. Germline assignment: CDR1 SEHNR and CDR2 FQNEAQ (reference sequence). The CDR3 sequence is CASSLAPNTQYF. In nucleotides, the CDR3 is TGTGCCAGCAGCTTAGCTCCTAATACGCAGTATTTT.

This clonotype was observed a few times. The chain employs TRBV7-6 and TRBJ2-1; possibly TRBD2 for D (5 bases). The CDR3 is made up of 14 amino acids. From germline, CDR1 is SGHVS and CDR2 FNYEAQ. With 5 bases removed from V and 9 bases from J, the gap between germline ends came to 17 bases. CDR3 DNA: TGTGCCAGCAGCCCACGGTTGCTAGCCCCTGAGCAGTTCTTC. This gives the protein CASSPRLLAPEQFF.

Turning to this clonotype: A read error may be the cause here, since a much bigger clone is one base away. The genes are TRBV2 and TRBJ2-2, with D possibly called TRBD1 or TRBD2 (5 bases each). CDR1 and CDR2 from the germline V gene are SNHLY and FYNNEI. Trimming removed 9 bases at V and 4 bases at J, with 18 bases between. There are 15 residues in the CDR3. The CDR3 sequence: CARSPQGEGTGELFF. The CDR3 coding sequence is TGTGCCAGAAGTCCCCAGGGAGAGGGCACCGGGGAGCTGTTTTTT.

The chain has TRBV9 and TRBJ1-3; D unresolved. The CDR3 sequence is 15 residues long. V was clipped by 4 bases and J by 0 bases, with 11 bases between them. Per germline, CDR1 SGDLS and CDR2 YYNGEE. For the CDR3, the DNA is TGTGCCAGCAGCCCCTTAACGCACTCTGGAAACACCATATATTTT. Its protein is CASSPLTHSGNTIYF.

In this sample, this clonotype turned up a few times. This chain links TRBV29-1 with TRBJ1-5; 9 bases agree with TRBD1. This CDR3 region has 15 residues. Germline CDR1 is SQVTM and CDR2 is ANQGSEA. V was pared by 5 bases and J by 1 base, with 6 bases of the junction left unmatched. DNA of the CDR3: TGCAGCGTTTTACAGGGGGCGGGGAGCAATCAGCCCCAGCATTTT. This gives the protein CSVLQGAGSNQPQHF.

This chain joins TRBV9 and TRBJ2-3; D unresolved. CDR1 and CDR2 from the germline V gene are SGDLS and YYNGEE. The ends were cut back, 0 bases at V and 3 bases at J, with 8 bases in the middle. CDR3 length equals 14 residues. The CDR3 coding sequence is TGTGCCAGCAGCGTAGTGTCCCGGACAGATACGCAGTATTTT. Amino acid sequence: CASSVVSRTDTQYF.

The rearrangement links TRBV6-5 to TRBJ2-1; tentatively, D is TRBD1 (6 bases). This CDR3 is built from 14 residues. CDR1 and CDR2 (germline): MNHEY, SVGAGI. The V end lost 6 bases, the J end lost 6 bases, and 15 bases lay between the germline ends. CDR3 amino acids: CASRLTGLVNEQFF. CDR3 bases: TGTGCCAGCAGGTTAACAGGGTTGGTCAATGAGCAGTTCTTC.

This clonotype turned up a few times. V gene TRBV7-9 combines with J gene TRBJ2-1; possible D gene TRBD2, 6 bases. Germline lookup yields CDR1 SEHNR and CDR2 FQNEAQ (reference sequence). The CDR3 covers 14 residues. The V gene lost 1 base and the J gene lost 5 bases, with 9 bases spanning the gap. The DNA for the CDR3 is TGTGCCAGCAGCTTAGGACTAGTAAACAATGAGCAGTTCTTC. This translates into CASSLGLVNNEQFF. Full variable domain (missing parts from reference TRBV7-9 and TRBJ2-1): DTGVSQNPRHKITKRGQNVTFRCDPISEHNRLYWYRQTLGQGPEFLTYFQNEAQLEKSRLLSDRFSAERPKGSFSTLEIQRTEQGDSAMYLCASSLGLVNNEQFFGPGTRLTVL.

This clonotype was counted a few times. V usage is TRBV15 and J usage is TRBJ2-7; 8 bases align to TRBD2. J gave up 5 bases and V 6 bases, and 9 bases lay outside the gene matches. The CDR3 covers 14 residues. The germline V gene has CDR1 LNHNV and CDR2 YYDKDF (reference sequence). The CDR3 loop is CATRLSGSRDEQYF. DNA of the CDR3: TGTGCCACCAGGCTCAGCGGGAGTAGAGACGAGCAGTACTTC.

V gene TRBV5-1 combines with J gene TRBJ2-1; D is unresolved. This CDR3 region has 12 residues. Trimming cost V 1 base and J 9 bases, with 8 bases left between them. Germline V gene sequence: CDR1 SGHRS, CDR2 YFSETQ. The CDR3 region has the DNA TGCGCCAGCAGCTTGAGACCGGTTGAGCAGTTCTTC. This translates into CASSLRPVEQFF.

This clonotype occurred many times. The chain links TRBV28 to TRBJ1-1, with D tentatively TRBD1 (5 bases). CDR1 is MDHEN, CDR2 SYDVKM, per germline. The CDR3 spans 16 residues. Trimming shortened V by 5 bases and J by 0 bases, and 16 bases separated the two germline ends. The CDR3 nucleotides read TGTGCCAGCAGTACCCAGATGGGACCCATGAACACTGAAGCTTTCTTT. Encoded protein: CASSTQMGPMNTEAFF.

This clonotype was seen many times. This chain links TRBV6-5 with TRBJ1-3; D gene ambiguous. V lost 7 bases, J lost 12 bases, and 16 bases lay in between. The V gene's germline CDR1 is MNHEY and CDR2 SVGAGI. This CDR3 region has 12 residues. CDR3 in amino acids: CASNSGTGRIYF. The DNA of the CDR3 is TGTGCCAGCAACTCTGGAACCGGGCGCATATATTTT.

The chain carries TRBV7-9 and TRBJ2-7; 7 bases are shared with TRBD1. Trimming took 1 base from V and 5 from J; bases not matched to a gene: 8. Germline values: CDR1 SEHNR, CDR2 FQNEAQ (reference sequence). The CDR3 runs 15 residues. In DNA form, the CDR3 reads TGTGCCAGCAGCTTAGTCCCCGGGACAGTGGACGAGCAGTACTTC. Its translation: CASSLVPGTVDEQYF.

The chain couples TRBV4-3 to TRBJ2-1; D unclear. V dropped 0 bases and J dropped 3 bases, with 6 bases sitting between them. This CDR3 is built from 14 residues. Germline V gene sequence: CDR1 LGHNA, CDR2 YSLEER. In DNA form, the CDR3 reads TGCGCCAGCAGCCAAGAATGGCTCTACAATGAGCAGTTCTTC. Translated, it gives CASSQEWLYNEQFF.

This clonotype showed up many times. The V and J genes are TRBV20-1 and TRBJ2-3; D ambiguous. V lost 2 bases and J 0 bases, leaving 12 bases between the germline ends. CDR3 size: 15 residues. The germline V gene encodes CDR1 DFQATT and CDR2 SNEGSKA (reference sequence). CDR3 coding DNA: TGCAGTGCTAGACGGACGCGGCATAGCACAGATACGCAGTATTTT. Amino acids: CSARRTRHSTDTQYF.